Listed here are 8 T cell receptor beta chains from one sample, sequenced in a study of Graves' ophthalmopathy and Graves' hyperthyroidism. The TCR beta CDR3 regions underwent amplification from RNA transcripts. In the first round, RT-PCR was carried out with HTBI primers, and a multiplex PCR formed the second round. TCRdb reprocessed the multiplex PCR reads with MiXCR, giving one entry per CDR3 protein. The sample has some 1.1 million distinct CDR3 sequences; 36% are singletons. The sample comprised peripheral blood or thyroid tissue (not recorded which). These receptors all stem from an adult man with Graves' hyperthyroidism.

The chain joins TRBV7-9 to TRBJ1-1; D possibly corresponds to TRBD1 (5 bases). From germline, CDR1 is SEHNR and CDR2 FQNEAQ (reference sequence). The V gene lost 1 base and the J gene lost 7 bases, with 16 bases spanning the gap. This CDR3 is built from 15 residues. CDR3 DNA sequence: TGTGCCAGCAGCTTAGTCGGGGGAGTAGGTGGTGAAGCTTTCTTT. Translating it yields CASSLVGGVGGEAFF.

J is TRBJ1-2 and V is TRBV30, with 9 bases lining up with TRBD1. CDR3 length: 15 residues. J lost 1 base, V lost 4 bases, and 7 bases had no gene match. Germline CDR1 reads GTSNPN; CDR2 reads SVGIG (reference sequence). CDR3: CAWTPGQGYNYGYTF. The CDR3 DNA reads TGTGCCTGGACCCCGGGACAGGGATATAACTATGGCTACACCTTC.

V gene TRBV9 combines with J gene TRBJ2-2; weak D call: TRBD2 (7 bases). This CDR3 is 17 amino acids long. V lost 5 bases to trimming and J lost 0 bases, with 17 bases between them. CDR1 SGDLS and CDR2 YYNGEE come from the germline V gene. Written as DNA, the CDR3 is TGTGCCAGCAGTTACCGGAGGGGGGGATCGAACACCGGGGAGCTGTTTTTT. Protein sequence: CASSYRRGGSNTGELFF.

The chain has TRBV15 and TRBJ1-6; 7 bases align to TRBD1. V shed 3 bases, J shed 9 bases, and the junction held 2 bases outside the gene matches. The CDR3 sequence is 13 residues long. Germline lookup yields CDR1 LNHNV and CDR2 YYDKDF (reference sequence). CDR3 region: CATSSRDSSPLHF. CDR3 bases: TGTGCCACCAGCAGTCGGGACAGTTCACCCCTCCACTTT. The full variable domain, its missing parts supplied by reference TRBV15 and TRBJ1-6, is DAMVIQNPRYQVTQFGKPVTLSCSQTLNHNVMYWYQQKSSQAPKLLFHYYDKDFNNEADTPDNFQSRRPNTSFCFLDIRSPGLGDTAMYLCATSSRDSSPLHFGNGTRLTVT.

This clonotype was detected many times. J is TRBJ1-6 and V is TRBV10-3, with D unclear. Trimming removed 1 base from V and 8 bases from J, with 15 bases in between. The CDR3 spans 16 residues. Germline V CDR1 and CDR2: ENHRY, SYGVKD. Here the CDR3 reads CAISELWDSRDSPLHF. The DNA for the CDR3 is TGTGCCATCAGTGAGTTGTGGGATTCGAGGGATTCACCCCTCCACTTT.

This clonotype occurred many times. The V and J genes are TRBV7-6 and TRBJ2-7; D is perhaps TRBD1 (6 bases). The CDR3 totals 14 residues. V lost 5 bases, J lost 2 bases, and 13 bases lay in between. CDR1 and CDR2 from the germline V gene are SGHVS and FNYEAQ. CDR3 sequence reads: CASSPGDRAYEQYF. In DNA, the CDR3 is TGTGCCAGCAGCCCAGGGGACCGCGCCTACGAGCAGTACTTC.

A remark on this clonotype: Just one base apart from a much larger clone, this may be a read error. The V gene is TRBV2, the J gene TRBJ2-2, with unresolved D. From germline, CDR1 is SNHLY and CDR2 FYNNEI. Trimming shortened V by 3 bases and J by 4 bases, and 12 bases separated the two germline ends. This CDR3 is 15 amino acids long. CDR3 sequence (DNA): TGTGCCAGCAGTGACGAGGCTAACCCCACCGGGGAGCTGTTTTTT. This gives the protein CASSDEANPTGELFF.

As for this clonotype: A much larger clone differs by one base, so this may be a read error. This chain joins TRBV5-1 and TRBJ2-7; D unclear. This CDR3 region has 13 residues. CDR1 is SGHRS, CDR2 YFSETQ, per germline. CDR3 loop: CASSIRPNYEHYF. CDR3 sequence (DNA): TGCGCCAGCAGCATCCGTCCTAATTACGAGCATTACTTC.